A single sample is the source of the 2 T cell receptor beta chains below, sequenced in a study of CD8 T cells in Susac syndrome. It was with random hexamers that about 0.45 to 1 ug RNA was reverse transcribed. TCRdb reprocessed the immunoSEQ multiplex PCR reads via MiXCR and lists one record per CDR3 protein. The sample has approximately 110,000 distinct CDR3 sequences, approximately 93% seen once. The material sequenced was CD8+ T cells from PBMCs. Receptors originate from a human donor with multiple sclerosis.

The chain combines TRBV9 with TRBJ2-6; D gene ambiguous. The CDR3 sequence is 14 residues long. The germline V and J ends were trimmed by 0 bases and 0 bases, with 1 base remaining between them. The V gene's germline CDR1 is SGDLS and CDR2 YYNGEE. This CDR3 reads CASSVGSGANVLTF. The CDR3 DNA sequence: TGTGCCAGCAGCGTAGGCTCTGGGGCCAACGTCCTGACTTTC.

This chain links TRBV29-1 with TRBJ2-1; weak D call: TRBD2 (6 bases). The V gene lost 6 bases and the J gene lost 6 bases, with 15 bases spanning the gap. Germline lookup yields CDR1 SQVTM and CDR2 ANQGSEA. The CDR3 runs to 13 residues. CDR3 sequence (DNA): TGCAGCGTGGGGGACTTGGGGAGCAATGAGCAGTTCTTC. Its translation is CSVGDLGSNEQFF.